This TCR beta chain was retrieved from a study of shared clonotypes between healthy human individuals. Findings and caveats of the study: Memory subsets generally showed smaller estimated richness than naive subsets did. Rarefaction exposed incomplete sorted-subset sequencing despite large depth.

The CDR3 sequence is 13 residues long. The V and J ends lost 4 bases and 11 bases respectively, with 14 bases between them. Germline lookup yields CDR1 MNHNS and CDR2 SASEGT. Remarks on this clone: Antigen specificity is unknown.

The protocol was immunoSEQ multiplex PCR, while the TCRdb copy is restricted to in-frame clones and leaves out a portion. The data show fewer than 350,000 clones, 80% to 90% seen once. This TCR was recovered from a man aged 18 to 35 in good health. This chain connects TRBV6-1 to TRBJ1-4; tentative D call: TRBD1 (6 bases). Material for sequencing was memory CD8+ T cells sorted from blood. Subset meaning: CD45RO+ cells pooled with CCR7-negative TemRA cells. This CDR3 reads CASSARQEGKLFF. The DNA for the CDR3 is TGTGCCAGCAGTGCCCGACAGGAGGGCAAACTGTTTTTT.